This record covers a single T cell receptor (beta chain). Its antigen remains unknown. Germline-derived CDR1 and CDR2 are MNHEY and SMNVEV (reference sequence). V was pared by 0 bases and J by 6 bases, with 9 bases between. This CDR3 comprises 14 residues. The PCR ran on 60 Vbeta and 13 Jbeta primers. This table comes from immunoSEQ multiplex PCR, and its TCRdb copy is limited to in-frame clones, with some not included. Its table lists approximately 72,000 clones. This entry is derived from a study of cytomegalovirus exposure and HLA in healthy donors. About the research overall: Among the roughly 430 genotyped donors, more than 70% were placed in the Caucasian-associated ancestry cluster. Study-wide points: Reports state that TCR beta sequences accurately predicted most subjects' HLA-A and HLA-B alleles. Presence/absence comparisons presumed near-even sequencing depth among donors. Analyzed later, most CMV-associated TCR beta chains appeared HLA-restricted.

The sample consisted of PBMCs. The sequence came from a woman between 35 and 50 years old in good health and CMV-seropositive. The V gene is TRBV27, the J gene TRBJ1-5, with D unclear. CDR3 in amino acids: CASSLSGRVQPQHF. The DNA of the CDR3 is TGTGCCAGCAGTTTATCTGGCCGGGTTCAGCCCCAGCATTTT.